This TCR beta chain was documented in a study of CD8 T cells in Susac syndrome. With random hexamers, 0.5 to 1 ug RNA was reverse transcribed. It was immunoSEQ multiplex PCR that amplified TCR beta CDR3 across 54 Vbeta and 13 Jbeta. In TCRdb, the immunoSEQ multiplex PCR reads were re-called with MiXCR into one record per CDR3 protein. The sample consists of some 200,000 distinct CDR3 sequences, more than 90% of them appearing once. General study results and limits: In Susac syndrome, the CD4+ T cell repertoires did not show clonal expansion.

About this clonotype: As yet, its antigen is unknown.

CDR1 and CDR2 (germline): MNHEY, SVGEGT. This CDR3 is 15 amino acids long. V lost 6 bases, J lost 0 bases, and 12 bases lay in between. This chain uses TRBV6-2 or TRBV6-3 with TRBJ2-4; no clear D gene. Sample: CD4+ T cells from PBMCs. This TCR came from a human donor with Susac syndrome. Here the CDR3 reads CASSQTPIAKNIQYF. The CDR3 nucleotides are TGTGCCAGCAGCCAAACTCCGATAGCCAAAAACATTCAGTACTTC.